Below are 8 T cell receptor beta chains sequenced from a single sample in a study of blood T cell repertoires in COVID-19. Sequencing used immunoSEQ multiplex PCR; TCRdb keeps in-frame clones, though not all of them. The repertoire has 200,000 to 250,000 clones, around 84% of them found once; the top ten carry 15% to 20%. Sequencing was performed on peripheral blood. Receptors originate from a man aged 30-40 years with active or convalescent COVID-19.

The sample holds a few counts of this clone. This chain joins TRBV18 and TRBJ1-1; D is undetermined. Germline V lookup: CDR1 KGHSH, CDR2 LQKENI. V gave up 2 bases and J gave up 0 bases, with 7 bases separating them. This CDR3 has 14 amino acids. The CDR3 region is CASSPEYLNTEAFF. The CDR3 DNA reads as TGTGCCAGCTCACCAGAGTACTTGAACACTGAAGCTTTCTTT.

The table lists this clone with a count of one. The V gene is TRBV6-5, the J gene TRBJ2-7, with 8 bases fitting TRBD1. V lost 6 bases, J lost 2 bases, and 9 bases stayed unmatched. The CDR3 is 15 residues long. Per germline, CDR1 MNHEY and CDR2 SVGAGI. CDR3 in DNA: TGTGCCAGCAGGCTCGGGACAGGTTACGCCTACGAGCAGTACTTC. Amino acids: CASRLGTGYAYEQYF.

This chain links TRBV6-4 with TRBJ2-3, with D perhaps TRBD2 (6 bases). The CDR3 covers 14 residues. Trimming stripped 0 bases from V and 4 bases from J, with 8 bases between. The germline gives CDR1 MRHNA, CDR2 SNTAGT. The CDR3 spells CASSDSGGADTQYF. The CDR3 bases are TGTGCCAGCAGTGACTCTGGAGGGGCAGATACGCAGTATTTT.

This sequence joins TRBV28 and TRBJ1-1; 8 bases are shared with TRBD1. V was pared by 7 bases and J by 0 bases, with 7 bases of the junction left unmatched. Germline CDR1 reads MDHEN; CDR2 reads SYDVKM. The CDR3 consists of 15 residues. The CDR3 loop is CASNAGQEMNTEAFF. Here the CDR3 DNA reads TGTGCCAGCAACGCGGGACAGGAGATGAACACTGAAGCTTTCTTT.

The rearrangement joins TRBV19 to TRBJ1-1; no clear D gene. Germline V gives CDR1 LNHDA, CDR2 SQIVND (reference sequence). The CDR3 loop spans 12 amino acids. V dropped 6 bases and J dropped 1 base, with 6 bases sitting between them. This CDR3 reads CASREGNTEAFF. The DNA for the CDR3 is TGTGCCAGTAGAGAGGGGAACACTGAAGCTTTCTTT.

This chain connects TRBV5-1 to TRBJ2-5; 16 bases map to TRBD2. Germline V CDR1 and CDR2: SGHRS, YFSETQ. The CDR3 consists of 16 residues. Unmatched junction bases numbered 4, after V lost 4 bases and J lost 4 bases. The DNA of the CDR3 is TGCGCCAGCAGCCTCGGGACTAGCGGGGGGGCAGAGACCCAGTACTTC. Its protein product is CASSLGTSGGAETQYF.

The CDR3 loop is CAWGDNGNSPLHF. CDR3 bases: TGTGCCTGGGGGGACAATGGCAATTCACCCCTCCACTTT. The chain couples TRBV30 to TRBJ1-6; D is perhaps TRBD1 (6 bases). This CDR3 comprises 13 residues. Trimming removed 5 bases at V and 7 bases at J, with 12 bases between. Germline V gene data show CDR1 as GTSNPN and CDR2 as SVGIG (reference sequence).

Only one count was recorded for this clone. The chain employs TRBV6-6 and TRBJ1-4, with TRBD1 identical over 8 bases. In germline, CDR1 is MNHNY, CDR2 SVGAGI (reference sequence). The ends lost 0 bases at V and 8 bases at J; junction bases unmatched: 5. The CDR3 runs 15 residues. The chain's CDR3 is CASSYSDRVREKLFF. CDR3 coding DNA: TGTGCCAGCAGTTACTCGGACAGGGTACGGGAAAAACTGTTTTTT.